This T cell receptor beta chain was identified in a study of blood T cell repertoires in COVID-19. In the authors' methods: Reference gene primer amplification yielded estimated nucleated cell counts. Some clones are missing from TCRdb's copy, which holds only in-frame ones; the method was immunoSEQ multiplex PCR. Clonal size and the V and J genes are those of that table, whereas D and trimming came from the DNA. Counted here are about 40,000 clones, around 77% occurring once; the ten biggest clones make up approximately 30%. Germline V CDR1 and CDR2: SGHTA, FQGNSA. The CDR3 is 18 residues long. Trimming took 1 base from V and 9 from J; bases not matched to a gene: 12.

The sequence was obtained from an elderly woman with acute or convalescent COVID-19. The gene calls are TRBV7-2 and TRBJ2-1; 13 nucleotides line up with TRBD2. Material: peripheral blood. In DNA, the CDR3 is TGTGCCAGCAGCTTAGGGGGGCCGGGACTAGCGGGACTTGGTGAGCAGTTCTTC. It encodes CASSLGGPGLAGLGEQFF.